Presented here are 17 T cell receptor beta chains from one specimen sequenced in a study of shared clonotypes between healthy human individuals. Produced via immunoSEQ multiplex PCR; TCRdb's table is partial and in-frame only. The sample carries roughly 2.6 million clones, roughly 92% recorded once. The specimen was naive CD4+ T cells sorted from blood. This sample's subset: CD45RA+ positively selected. The receptor source for this set is a man aged 18 to 29 in good health.

The chain joins TRBV27 to TRBJ1-5, with a tentative D call TRBD1 (5 bases). The CDR3 covers 12 residues. V was trimmed by 4 bases and J by 9 bases, leaving 10 bases between them. Looked up from germline, CDR1 is MNHEY and CDR2 is SMNVEV (reference sequence). CDR3 nucleotide sequence: TGTGCCAGCAGTTCAACCGGGGGGCCCCAGCATTTT. It codes for CASSSTGGPQHF.

The J gene is TRBJ1-2, the V gene TRBV15, with TRBD1 matching over 7 bases. The CDR3 length is 19 residues. After removal of 4 bases from V and 4 bases from J, the junction contained 21 bases not matched to a gene. The germline V gene encodes CDR1 LNHNV and CDR2 YYDKDF (reference sequence). CDR3 bases: TGTGCCACCAGCACGGGTCAAGGGACAGCACTCTATCGATCCTATGGCTACACCTTC. Translating gives CATSTGQGTALYRSYGYTF.

V is TRBV30 and J is TRBJ2-7; D ambiguous. Trimming shortened V by 1 base and J by 0 bases, and 7 bases separated the two germline ends. This CDR3 comprises 13 residues. Germline V gene lookup returns CDR1 GTSNPN and CDR2 SVGIG (reference sequence). CDR3 protein: CAWSGGYSYEQYF. For the CDR3, the DNA is TGTGCCTGGAGTGGGGGATACTCCTACGAGCAGTACTTC.

The V gene is TRBV5-4, the J gene TRBJ2-1; D is perhaps TRBD1 or TRBD2 (5 bases each). The CDR3 covers 12 residues. The V gene lost 5 bases and the J gene lost 8 bases, with 11 bases spanning the gap. Germline assignment: CDR1 SGHNT and CDR2 YYREEE (reference sequence). The CDR3 spells CASSRDVYEQFF. The CDR3 DNA follows: TGTGCCAGCAGTAGGGACGTGTATGAGCAGTTCTTC.

The chain employs TRBV5-5 and TRBJ1-5, with 11 bases aligning to TRBD1. This CDR3 is built from 16 residues. The trim removed 4 bases at V and 3 bases at J, leaving 6 bases unmatched. Germline V CDR1 and CDR2: SGHKS, YYEKEE (reference sequence). The CDR3 DNA reads TGTGCCAGCAGCCCCGGACAGGGGGCGATCAATCAGCCCCAGCATTTT. It codes for CASSPGQGAINQPQHF.

The genes are TRBV29-1 and TRBJ1-2; 9 nucleotides line up with TRBD1. Losses at the gene ends were 6 bases for V and 1 base for J; bases not matched to a gene: 3. CDR3 length equals 13 residues. Germline CDR1 is SQVTM and CDR2 is ANQGSEA. The CDR3 loop reads CSVGTGLNYGYTF. CDR3 sequence (DNA): TGCAGCGTCGGGACAGGGCTTAACTATGGCTACACCTTC.

J is TRBJ2-5 and V is TRBV5-4; 10 bases agree with TRBD2. CDR1 SGHNT and CDR2 YYREEE come from the germline V gene (reference sequence). The CDR3 extends over 15 amino acids. J was trimmed by 4 bases and V by 4 bases; bases with no gene match: 7. This CDR3 reads CASSPRVAGGETQYF. The CDR3 region has the DNA TGTGCCAGCAGCCCCAGGGTAGCGGGGGGAGAGACCCAGTACTTC.

This chain uses TRBV5-4 with TRBJ1-4, with D perhaps TRBD1 (6 bases). Germline V gives CDR1 SGHNT, CDR2 YYREEE (reference sequence). V was pared by 2 bases and J by 7 bases, with 12 bases between. CDR3 length: 14 amino acids. The CDR3 spells CASSLRGNSEKLFF. In DNA form, the CDR3 reads TGTGCCAGCAGCTTAAGGGGGAACAGTGAAAAACTGTTTTTT.

The CDR3 coding sequence is TGTGCCAGCAGGGACAGGGCCTACACCTTC. It codes for CASRDRAYTF. This sequence joins TRBV6-1 and TRBJ1-2; the match to TRBD1 covers 8 bases. This CDR3 region has 10 residues. V shed 6 bases, J shed 10 bases, and the junction held 1 base outside the gene matches. The V gene's germline CDR1 is MNHNS and CDR2 SASEGT.

The rearrangement joins TRBV2 to TRBJ2-7, with no clear D. The CDR3 runs to 11 residues. V was clipped by 7 bases and J by 3 bases, with 7 bases between them. Germline CDR1 SNHLY, CDR2 FYNNEI. CDR3 protein: CASKTFYEQYF. The CDR3 nucleotides read TGTGCCAGCAAGACTTTCTACGAGCAGTACTTC.

The chain is built from TRBV5-4 and TRBJ2-3, with D perhaps TRBD1 (5 bases). CDR1 is SGHNT, CDR2 YYREEE, per germline (reference sequence). V was pared by 4 bases and J by 0 bases, with 15 bases between. The CDR3 length is 16 residues. The CDR3 reads CASSPDIHTSTDTQYF. The CDR3 coding sequence is TGTGCCAGCAGCCCGGACATTCACACTAGCACAGATACGCAGTATTTT. The variable domain in full, completed from reference TRBV5-4 and TRBJ2-3, reads ETGVTQSPTHLIKTRGQQVTLRCSSQSGHNTVSWYQQALGQGPQFIFQYYREEENGRGNFPPRFSGLQFPNYSSELNVNALELDDSALYLCASSPDIHTSTDTQYFGPGTRLTVL.

This clone showed up just once. V and J are TRBV6-1 and TRBJ1-5; D gene uncertain. CDR3 length equals 14 residues. Trimming stripped 5 bases from V and 7 bases from J, with 15 bases between. Germline CDR1 is MNHNS and CDR2 is SASEGT. The CDR3 region is CASSPSQIGQPQHF. The CDR3 DNA reads as TGTGCCAGCAGTCCTAGTCAAATCGGCCAGCCCCAGCATTTT.

In nucleotides, the CDR3 is TGTGCCAGCAGCCCCCCAGGGACCGCATCCTCCTACAATGAGCAGTTCTTC. Protein product: CASSPPGTASSYNEQFF. The rearrangement joins TRBV5-4 to TRBJ2-1; D tentatively reads TRBD1 or TRBD2 (5 bases each). The V end was cut by 4 bases, the J end by 0 bases, with 17 bases between. The CDR3 extends over 17 amino acids. Germline V gene data show CDR1 as SGHNT and CDR2 as YYREEE (reference sequence).

J is TRBJ2-3 and V is TRBV27, with 11 bases matching TRBD2. The CDR3 contains 20 residues. The V gene's germline CDR1 is MNHEY and CDR2 SMNVEV (reference sequence). With V trimmed by 5 bases and J by 1 base, 17 bases remained unmatched. CDR3 nucleotides: TGTGCCAGCAGTCCGGTGGGTCTAGCGGGAGGTGTTTATGGCACAGATACGCAGTATTTT. Its translation: CASSPVGLAGGVYGTDTQYF.

J is TRBJ2-7 and V is TRBV6-1; the D is unclear. V was trimmed by 2 bases and J by 4 bases, leaving 15 bases between them. In germline, CDR1 is MNHNS, CDR2 SASEGT. The CDR3 length is 15 residues. Written as DNA, the CDR3 is TGTGCCAGCAGTGAACTGGGCGGTGGGGTTTACGAGCAGTACTTC. This gives the protein CASSELGGGVYEQYF.

The V call is TRBV10-3, the J call TRBJ1-5, with unresolved D. Germline CDR1 reads ENHRY; CDR2 reads SYGVKD. Trimming shortened V by 2 bases and J by 7 bases, and 12 bases separated the two germline ends. The CDR3 totals 14 residues. DNA for the CDR3: TGTGCCATCAGTGAGGGTCAGGCAGGACAGCCCCAGCATTTT. Amino acid sequence: CAISEGQAGQPQHF.

The chain joins TRBV4-1 to TRBJ2-5; tentative D call: TRBD2 (5 bases). V lost 1 base and J 7 bases, leaving 16 bases between the germline ends. This CDR3 has 15 residues. From germline, CDR1 is MGHRA and CDR2 YSYEKL. CDR3 nucleotides: TGCGCCAGCAGCCAAGGGAGGACTGTTGAAGGGACCCAGTACTTC. It yields the protein CASSQGRTVEGTQYF.